This T cell receptor beta chain was captured in a study of T cell responses to AZD1222 COVID-19 vaccine. As to this clone: Its antigen is undetermined.

Whole-study results and caveats: Nearly half of spike-specific TCRs reportedly target unmutated variant regions. Baseline seropositivity occurred in only a handful of AZD1222 recipients. Mostly white British, mostly female donors; authors suggested clonal diversity may be underestimated. Sampled repertoires all dated from after the peak T cell response.

Sequencing used immunoSEQ multiplex PCR; TCRdb keeps in-frame clones, though not all of them. The sample has over 150,000 clones; around 87% are singletons. CDR3 length equals 14 residues. Looked up from germline, CDR1 is MNHNS and CDR2 is SASEGT. J lost 7 bases, V lost 3 bases, and 7 bases had no gene match. The rearrangement joins TRBV6-1 to TRBJ1-1; 8 bases are shared with TRBD1. Sequences were derived from peripheral blood, sampled on day 0 of AZD1222 vaccination. The sequence derives from an adult in good health. Written as DNA, the CDR3 is TGTGCCAGCAGTGACCAGGGGGCGCAGAGTGAAGCTTTCTTT. The encoded protein is CASSDQGAQSEAFF.